Given below is one T cell receptor (beta chain) in context. The V end lost 5 bases, the J end lost 5 bases, and 10 bases lay between the germline ends. The CDR3 is 13 amino acids. Germline V CDR1 and CDR2: LNHDA, SQIVND (reference sequence). Per the authors' pipeline: Estimated nucleated cell counts came from reference gene primer amplification. Sequencing used immunoSEQ multiplex PCR; TCRdb keeps in-frame clones, though not all of them. The V and J calls and the clone size are those of that table, but D and trimming were determined from the DNA. The sample consists of about 97,000 clones, roughly 92% of them appearing once. Patients in Seattle were enrolled during active infection, then followed longitudinally. These data belong to a study of blood T cell repertoires in COVID-19. About the research overall: The United States, Italy and Spain supplied acute and convalescent COVID-19 samples. Sources were T cells, B-cell-depleted T cells, or PBMCs; the material itself was cDNA or gDNA.

The chain couples TRBV19 to TRBJ2-1; D is uncertain. Sequencing was performed on peripheral blood. The clonotype comes from a woman between 50 and 59 years old with COVID-19, enrolled during active disease. CDR3 amino acids: CASSYWQNNEQFF. For the CDR3, the DNA is TGTGCCAGTAGTTATTGGCAGAACAATGAGCAGTTCTTC.